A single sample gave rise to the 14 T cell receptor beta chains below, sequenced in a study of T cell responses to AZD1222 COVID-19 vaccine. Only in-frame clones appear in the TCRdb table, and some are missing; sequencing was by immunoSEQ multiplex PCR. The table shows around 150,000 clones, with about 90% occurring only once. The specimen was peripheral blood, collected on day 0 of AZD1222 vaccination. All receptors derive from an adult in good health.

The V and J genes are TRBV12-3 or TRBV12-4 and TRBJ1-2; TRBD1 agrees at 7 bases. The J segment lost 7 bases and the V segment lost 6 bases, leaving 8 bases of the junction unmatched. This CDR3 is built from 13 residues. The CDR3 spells CASRITGVPGYTF. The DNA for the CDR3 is TGTGCCAGCAGGATTACAGGGGTTCCTGGCTACACCTTC.

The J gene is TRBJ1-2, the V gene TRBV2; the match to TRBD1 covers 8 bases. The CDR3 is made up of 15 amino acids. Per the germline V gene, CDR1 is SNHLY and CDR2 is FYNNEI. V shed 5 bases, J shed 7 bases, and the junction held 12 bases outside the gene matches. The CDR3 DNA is TGTGCCAGCAGTTCAGGACAGGGCGCGCCCTTTGGCTACACCTTC. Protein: CASSSGQGAPFGYTF.

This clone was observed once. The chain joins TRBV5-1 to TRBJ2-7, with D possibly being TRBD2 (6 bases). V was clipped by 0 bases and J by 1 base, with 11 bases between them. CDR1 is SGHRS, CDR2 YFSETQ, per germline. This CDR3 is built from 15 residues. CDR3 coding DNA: TGCGCCAGCAGCTTGGACCTCGGGGGATCCTACGAGCAGTACTTC. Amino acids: CASSLDLGGSYEQYF.

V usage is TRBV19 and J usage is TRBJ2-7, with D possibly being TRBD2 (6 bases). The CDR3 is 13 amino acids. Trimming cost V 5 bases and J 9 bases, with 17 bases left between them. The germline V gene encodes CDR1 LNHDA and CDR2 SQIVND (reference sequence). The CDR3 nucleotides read TGTGCCAGTAGTGGGGGGAACCTCGCAGGGCAGTACTTC. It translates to CASSGGNLAGQYF.

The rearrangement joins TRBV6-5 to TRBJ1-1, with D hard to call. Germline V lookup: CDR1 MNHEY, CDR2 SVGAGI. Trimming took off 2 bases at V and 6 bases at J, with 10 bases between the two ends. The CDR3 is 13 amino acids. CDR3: CASSYIMGAEAFF. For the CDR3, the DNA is TGTGCCAGCAGTTACATCATGGGTGCTGAAGCTTTCTTT.

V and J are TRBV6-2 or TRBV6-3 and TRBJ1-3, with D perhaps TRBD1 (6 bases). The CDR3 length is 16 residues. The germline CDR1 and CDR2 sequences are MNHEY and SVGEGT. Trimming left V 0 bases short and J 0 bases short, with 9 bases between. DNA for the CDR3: TGTGCCAGCAGTTACTCGCCAGGGGACTCTGGAAACACCATATATTTT. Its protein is CASSYSPGDSGNTIYF.

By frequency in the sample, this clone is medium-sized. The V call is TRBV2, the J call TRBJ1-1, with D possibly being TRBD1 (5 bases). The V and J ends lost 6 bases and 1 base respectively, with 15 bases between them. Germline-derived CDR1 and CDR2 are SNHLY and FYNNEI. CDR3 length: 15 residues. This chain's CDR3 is CASRAHSQGNTEAFF. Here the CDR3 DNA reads TGTGCCAGCAGGGCCCACAGTCAGGGGAACACTGAAGCTTTCTTT. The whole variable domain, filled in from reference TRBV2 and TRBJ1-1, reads EPEVTQTPSHQVTQMGQEVILRCVPISNHLYFYWYRQILGQKVEFLVSFYNNEISEKSEIFDDQFSVERPDGSNFTLKIRSTKLEDSAMYFCASRAHSQGNTEAFFGQGTRLTVV.

The CDR3 region is CATHSPGTRGELFF. For the CDR3, the DNA is TGTGCCACTCACTCCCCCGGGACTCGCGGGGAGCTGTTTTTT. The J gene is TRBJ2-2, the V gene TRBV28; a possible D gene is TRBD2 (6 bases). The CDR3 sequence is 14 residues long. V gave up 10 bases and J gave up 7 bases, with 19 bases separating them. Germline-derived CDR1 and CDR2 are MDHEN and SYDVKM. Based on the CDR3 plus reference TRBV28 and TRBJ2-2, the full variable domain is DVKVTQSSRYLVKRTGEKVFLECVQDMDHENMFWYRQDPGLGLRLIYFSYDVKMKEKGDIPEGYSVSREKKERFSLILESASTNQTSMYLCATHSPGTRGELFFGEGSRLTVL.

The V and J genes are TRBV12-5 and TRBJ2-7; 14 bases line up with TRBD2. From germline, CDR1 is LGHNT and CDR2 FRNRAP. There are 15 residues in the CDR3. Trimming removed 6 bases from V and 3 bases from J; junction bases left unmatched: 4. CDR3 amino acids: CASGAGTSGSYEQYF. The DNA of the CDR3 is TGTGCTAGTGGAGCTGGGACTAGCGGGAGCTACGAGCAGTACTTC.

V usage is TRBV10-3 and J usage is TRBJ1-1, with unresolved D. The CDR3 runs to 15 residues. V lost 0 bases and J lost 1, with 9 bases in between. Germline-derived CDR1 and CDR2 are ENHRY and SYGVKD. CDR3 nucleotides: TGTGCCATCAGTGAGTCGGGGTTGGGGAACACTGAAGCTTTCTTT. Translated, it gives CAISESGLGNTEAFF.

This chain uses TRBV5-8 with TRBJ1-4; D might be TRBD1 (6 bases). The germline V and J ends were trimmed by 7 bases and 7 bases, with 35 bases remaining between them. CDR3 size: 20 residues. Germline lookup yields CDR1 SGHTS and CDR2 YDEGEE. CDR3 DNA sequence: TGTGCCAGCGTTACCACCGAGGGGGGGAGGTCGGTTTGCGGCTTTGAAAAACTGTTTTTT. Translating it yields CASVTTEGGRSVCGFEKLFF.

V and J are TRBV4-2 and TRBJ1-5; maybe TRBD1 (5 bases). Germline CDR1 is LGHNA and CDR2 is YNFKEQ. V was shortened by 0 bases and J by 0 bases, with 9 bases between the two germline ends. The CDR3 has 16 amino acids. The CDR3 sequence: CASSQEGASSNQPQHF. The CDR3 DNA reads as TGTGCCAGCAGCCAAGAAGGGGCGAGTAGCAATCAGCCCCAGCATTTT.

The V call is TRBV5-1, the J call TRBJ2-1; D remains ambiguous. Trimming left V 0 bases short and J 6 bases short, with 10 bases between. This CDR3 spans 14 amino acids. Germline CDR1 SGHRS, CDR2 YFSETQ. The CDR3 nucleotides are TGCGCCAGCAGCTTGGGGAGCGCAGGCAATGAGCAGTTCTTC. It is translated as CASSLGSAGNEQFF.

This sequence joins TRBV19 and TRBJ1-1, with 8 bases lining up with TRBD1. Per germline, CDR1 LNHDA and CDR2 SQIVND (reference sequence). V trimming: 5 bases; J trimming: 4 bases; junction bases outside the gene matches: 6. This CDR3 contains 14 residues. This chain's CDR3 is CASSVDREVTEAFF. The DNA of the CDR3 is TGTGCCAGTAGTGTGGACAGGGAGGTCACTGAAGCTTTCTTT.